These 30 T cell receptor beta chains originate from one sample sequenced in a study of response to subunit inactivated influenza vaccine. TCRdb called the RT-PCR reads again in MiXCR, with one record for every CDR3 protein. The table has under 950,000 distinct CDR3 sequences, over 20% seen once. The sample here was PBMCs from blood, taken around 5 days after vaccination. These receptors all stem from a man in his fifties or sixties who received an inactivated influenza vaccine.

The chain is built from TRBV2 and TRBJ2-1; unclear D gene. Germline V gene lookup returns CDR1 SNHLY and CDR2 FYNNEI. V was trimmed by 3 bases and J by 7 bases, leaving 7 bases between them. CDR3 length: 12 amino acids. The DNA of the CDR3 is TGTGCCAGCAGTGACGTAGGAAATGAGCAGTTCTTC. Translating it yields CASSDVGNEQFF.

This clonotype was picked up many times. The rearrangement uses TRBV12-3 or TRBV12-4 and TRBJ1-5; D is undetermined. The CDR3 sequence is 15 residues long. Trimming pared 1 base from V and 3 bases from J, leaving 10 bases between. The CDR3 here is CASSLGQAYNQPQHF. In nucleotides, the CDR3 is TGTGCCAGCAGTTTAGGGCAGGCGTACAATCAGCCCCAGCATTTT.

This clonotype was seen a handful of times. This sequence joins TRBV5-1 and TRBJ2-3; 10 nucleotides line up with TRBD1. Germline V gives CDR1 SGHRS, CDR2 YFSETQ. The V segment lost 4 bases and the J segment 1 base; nucleotides outside the gene matches: 3. The CDR3 is made up of 15 amino acids. The CDR3 sequence is CASSPDRGGTDTQYF. The CDR3 DNA reads TGCGCCAGCAGCCCGGACAGGGGGGGCACAGATACGCAGTATTTT. Supplemented by reference TRBV5-1 and TRBJ2-3, the full variable domain reads KAGVTQTPRYLIKTRGQQVTLSCSPISGHRSVSWYQQTPGQGLQFLFEYFSETQRNKGNFPGRFSGRQFSNSRSEMNVSTLELGDSALYLCASSPDRGGTDTQYFGPGTRLTVL.

This clonotype was counted between two and nine times. The chain links TRBV5-1 to TRBJ2-1; TRBD2 agrees at 9 bases. The CDR3 is 16 residues long. Trimming at V came to 0 bases and at J to 3 bases, leaving 4 bases not matched to a gene. Germline values: CDR1 SGHRS, CDR2 YFSETQ. CDR3 coding DNA: TGCGCCAGCAGCTTGGGGACTAGCGCCAACTACAATGAGCAGTTCTTC. Translation: CASSLGTSANYNEQFF.

This clonotype has only a few counts. The J gene is TRBJ2-3, the V gene TRBV13, with TRBD1 identical over 10 bases. Losses at the gene ends were 4 bases for V and 4 bases for J; bases not matched to a gene: 5. The length of the CDR3 is 15 residues. From germline, CDR1 is PRHDT and CDR2 FYEKMQ (reference sequence). DNA of the CDR3: TGTGCCAGCAGCTCGGGACAGGGGTTGCCAGATACGCAGTATTTT. Translation gives CASSSGQGLPDTQYF. The complete variable domain, with remaining parts taken from reference TRBV13 and TRBJ2-3, reads AAGVIQSPRHLIKEKRETATLKCYPIPRHDTVYWYQQGPGQDPQFLISFYEKMQSDKGSIPDRFSAQQFSDYHSELNMSSLELGDSALYFCASSSGQGLPDTQYFGPGTRLTVL.

The DNA for the CDR3 is TGTGCCAGCAGGCCCCGAGCCCTTCTCACCGGGGAGCTGTTTTTT. It yields the protein CASRPRALLTGELFF. The chain is built from TRBV7-9 and TRBJ2-2; no clear D. The CDR3 consists of 15 residues. V was trimmed by 6 bases and J by 4 bases, leaving 15 bases between them. Germline CDR1 and CDR2: SEHNR and FQNEAQ (reference sequence).

This clonotype has just one count. The chain employs TRBV7-6 and TRBJ2-3; D is unresolved. Germline-derived CDR1 and CDR2 are SGHVS and FNYEAQ. V was cut by 5 bases and J by 4 bases, with 10 bases left in between. This CDR3 spans 13 amino acids. CDR3 nucleotide sequence: TGTGCCAGCAGCCTCCGGGTCTCAGATACGCAGTATTTT. It yields the protein CASSLRVSDTQYF.

V usage is TRBV5-1 and J usage is TRBJ2-1; D is possibly TRBD1 (5 bases). The CDR3 has 17 amino acids. Trimming removed 0 bases at V and 0 bases at J, with 13 bases between. Looked up from germline, CDR1 is SGHRS and CDR2 is YFSETQ. The CDR3 DNA sequence: TGCGCCAGCAGCTTGGGGTCAGGGTCCGGCTCCTACAATGAGCAGTTCTTC. Protein: CASSLGSGSGSYNEQFF.

There are a few counts of this clonotype. The chain carries TRBV12-3 or TRBV12-4 and TRBJ2-1; 7 bases fit TRBD2. There are 14 residues in the CDR3. V shed 5 bases, J shed 8 bases, and the junction held 9 bases outside the gene matches. For the CDR3, the DNA is TGTGCCAGCAGTCCCGGGACTAACGTCGATGAGCAGTTCTTC. It codes for CASSPGTNVDEQFF.

This chain joins TRBV4-1 and TRBJ1-2; no clear D. Trimming stripped 3 bases from V and 0 bases from J, with 11 bases between. Germline V CDR1 and CDR2: MGHRA, YSYEKL. The CDR3 spans 15 residues. The CDR3 here is CASSQSSSSNYGYTF. The CDR3, as DNA: TGCGCCAGCAGCCAGAGTAGCAGTTCTAACTATGGCTACACCTTC.

This clonotype has only one observation. One junction end does not reproduce the germline sequence, and a read error may be involved. J is TRBJ2-1 and V is TRBV12-3 or TRBV12-4, with 7 bases lining up with TRBD2. This CDR3 is 19 amino acids long. The CDR3 DNA reads as TGTGTCAGCAGTTTCCGGTGGAAAGGGGCTAGCGGATCCTACAATGAGCAGTTCTTC. Residues: CVSSFRWKGASGSYNEQFF.

In its sample, this clonotype was seen a few times. Here the CDR3 DNA reads TGTGCCAGCAGCCAAGAGCCACTACCAAGGGGCGAGCAGTTCTTC. This codes for CASSQEPLPRGEQFF. The chain combines TRBV3-1 with TRBJ2-1; TRBD1 might be the D (5 bases). This CDR3 spans 15 amino acids. In germline, CDR1 is LGHDT, CDR2 YNNKEL (reference sequence). V lost 0 bases to trimming and J lost 10 bases, with 16 bases between them.

This clonotype was counted many times. The gene calls are TRBV10-3 and TRBJ2-2; D possibly uses TRBD1 or TRBD2 (6 bases each). CDR1 is ENHRY and CDR2 is SYGVKD in the germline V gene. This CDR3 region has 14 residues. Between the trimmed V and J ends, which lost 8 bases and 3 bases, there was a span of 13 bases. This chain's CDR3 is CAISGARDTGELFF. CDR3 nucleotides: TGTGCCATCTCGGGGGCAAGGGACACCGGGGAGCTGTTTTTT.

V and J are TRBV4-1 and TRBJ2-2; D remains ambiguous. Trimming left V 1 base short and J 7 bases short, with 10 bases between. CDR3 length: 14 amino acids. CDR1 and CDR2 (germline): MGHRA, YSYEKL. Here the CDR3 DNA reads TGCGCCAGCAGCCAAGCCACCGCCAACGGGGAGCTGTTTTTT. Translating it yields CASSQATANGELFF.

The genes are TRBV4-2 and TRBJ2-3; possible D gene TRBD2, 5 bases. Trimming left V 4 bases short and J 0 bases short, with 20 bases between. CDR3 length equals 18 residues. Germline V gene sequence: CDR1 LGHNA, CDR2 YNFKEQ. The CDR3 loop is CASSPRGQVGASTDTQYF. The CDR3 region has the DNA TGTGCCAGCAGCCCTCGCGGGCAGGTGGGAGCTAGCACAGATACGCAGTATTTT.

In its sample, this clonotype was seen a few times. V gene TRBV28 combines with J gene TRBJ2-1; D might be TRBD2 (5 bases). Germline V gene data show CDR1 as MDHEN and CDR2 as SYDVKM. Trimming shortened V by 6 bases and J by 5 bases, and 14 bases separated the two germline ends. This CDR3 is built from 14 residues. The DNA of the CDR3 is TGTGCCAGCAGACTCGGACTGTCCAACAATGAGCAGTTCTTC. This encodes CASRLGLSNNEQFF.

The chain recombines TRBV7-2 with TRBJ2-3; a possible D gene is TRBD1 (5 bases). Germline V lookup: CDR1 SGHTA, CDR2 FQGNSA. This CDR3 has 15 amino acids. Trimming cost V 5 bases and J 0 bases, with 12 bases left between them. The DNA for the CDR3 is TGTGCCAGCAGCCTCAGGGAATCAAGCACAGATACGCAGTATTTT. Protein product: CASSLRESSTDTQYF.

This clonotype was seen more than once but under ten times. The chain links TRBV10-3 to TRBJ2-7, with 8 positions matching TRBD2. Germline lookup yields CDR1 ENHRY and CDR2 SYGVKD. The CDR3 runs to 17 residues. J was trimmed by 0 bases and V by 4 bases; bases with no gene match: 11. CDR3 DNA sequence: TGTGCCATCAGTGTTAGCGGGAAGGGCTTGAGCTCCTACGAGCAGTACTTC. This translates into CAISVSGKGLSSYEQYF.

The rearrangement uses TRBV28 and TRBJ2-1; D ambiguous. The V gene's germline CDR1 is MDHEN and CDR2 SYDVKM. Between the trimmed V and J ends, which lost 6 bases and 0 bases, there was a span of 15 bases. The CDR3 runs to 16 residues. The CDR3 here is CASRPLDALSYNEQFF. The CDR3 coding sequence is TGTGCCAGCAGACCCCTTGACGCCCTCTCCTACAATGAGCAGTTCTTC.

In its sample, this clonotype was seen a few times. The rearrangement joins TRBV29-1 to TRBJ2-1; D may match TRBD1 or TRBD2 (5 bases each). Trimming shortened V by 4 bases and J by 4 bases, and 17 bases separated the two germline ends. CDR3 length equals 15 residues. CDR1 is SQVTM, CDR2 ANQGSEA, per germline. The CDR3 coding sequence is TGCAGCGTTGGAGCCGGGACCTCGGGGTACAATGAGCAGTTCTTC. Translated, it gives CSVGAGTSGYNEQFF.

V and J are TRBV20-1 and TRBJ1-5; 8 bases line up with TRBD1. The germline V gene encodes CDR1 DFQATT and CDR2 SNEGSKA (reference sequence). The CDR3 extends over 17 amino acids. With 3 bases clipped from V and 0 bases from J, the junction kept 10 bases outside the gene matches. CDR3 sequence reads: CSARPTGERYSNQPQHF. As DNA, the CDR3 is TGCAGTGCTAGGCCGACAGGGGAAAGGTATAGCAATCAGCCCCAGCATTTT.

This clonotype was recorded a few times. This sequence joins TRBV4-2 and TRBJ2-7; maybe TRBD1 (6 bases). The germline gives CDR1 LGHNA, CDR2 YNFKEQ. Deletions cut 0 bases from V and 6 bases from J, with 15 bases between. The CDR3 has 15 amino acids. CDR3 in DNA: TGTGCCAGCAGCCAAGATTCCGGCAGGGGTGTCGAGCAGTACTTC. It encodes CASSQDSGRGVEQYF.

The chain joins TRBV2 to TRBJ1-2; D might be TRBD1 (5 bases). The CDR3 length is 14 residues. V lost 6 bases and J lost 8, with 19 bases in between. Germline-derived CDR1 and CDR2 are SNHLY and FYNNEI. CDR3 sequence (DNA): TGTGCCAGCAGAAAAGGCGGGGCCGACCCCGGCTACACCTTC. Translation gives CASRKGGADPGYTF.

This clonotype was detected many times. The genes are TRBV5-1 and TRBJ2-3; 8 bases match TRBD2. From germline, CDR1 is SGHRS and CDR2 YFSETQ. The junction had 9 bases not matched to a gene; V was cut back by 0 bases and J by 15 bases. The CDR3 is 13 residues long. The CDR3 region is CASSLAGRSGGYF. The CDR3 DNA reads as TGCGCCAGCAGCTTGGCCGGAAGAAGCGGGGGCTATTTT.

The rearrangement joins TRBV5-1 to TRBJ2-5; TRBD1 might be the D (5 bases). The V end lost 1 base, the J end lost 5 bases, and 12 bases lay between the germline ends. From germline, CDR1 is SGHRS and CDR2 YFSETQ. The CDR3 has 14 residues. Here the CDR3 DNA reads TGCGCCAGCAGCTTGTCCCCCCGACAGGAGACCCAGTACTTC. Its protein product is CASSLSPRQETQYF.

This clonotype was seen ten or more times. The CDR3 protein is CATSEVLGGEQFF. In DNA, the CDR3 is TGTGCCACCAGTGAGGTACTAGGCGGTGAGCAGTTCTTC. V gene TRBV24-1 combines with J gene TRBJ2-1; tentatively, D is TRBD2 (5 bases). Germline CDR1 reads KGHDR; CDR2 reads SFDVKD. Trimming left V 4 bases short and J 9 bases short, with 12 bases between. This CDR3 has 13 amino acids.

This sequence joins TRBV20-1 and TRBJ1-5, with D tentatively TRBD1 (5 bases). Trimming removed 5 bases at V and 3 bases at J, with 20 bases between. The germline gives CDR1 DFQATT, CDR2 SNEGSKA (reference sequence). CDR3 length equals 16 residues. The CDR3 reads CSAPLVGQGNNQPQHF. In DNA form, the CDR3 reads TGCAGTGCTCCATTAGTGGGGCAGGGTAACAATCAGCCCCAGCATTTT.

This clonotype has more than one count but fewer than ten. The chain combines TRBV20-1 with TRBJ2-1, with TRBD2 matching 13 bases. The trim removed 1 base at V and 8 bases at J, leaving 5 bases unmatched. CDR3 size: 15 residues. CDR1 is DFQATT, CDR2 SNEGSKA, per germline (reference sequence). The CDR3 spells CSARVGTSGAYEQFF. CDR3 in DNA: TGCAGTGCTAGAGTCGGGACTAGCGGGGCCTATGAGCAGTTCTTC.

This clonotype showed up many times. V is TRBV7-2 and J is TRBJ2-5; 8 nucleotides match TRBD2. The trim removed 1 base at V and 5 bases at J, leaving 3 bases unmatched. Germline V gives CDR1 SGHTA, CDR2 FQGNSA. The CDR3 runs 14 residues. CDR3 in DNA: TGTGCCAGCAGCTTAGTCCCGGGAGGGGAGACCCAGTACTTC. It codes for CASSLVPGGETQYF.

Only a few counts were recorded for this clonotype. The rearrangement joins TRBV7-2 to TRBJ2-5; D is unclear. The CDR3 totals 13 residues. CDR1 and CDR2 (germline): SGHTA, FQGNSA. Between the trimmed V and J ends, which lost 5 bases and 4 bases, there was a span of 11 bases. The CDR3 DNA reads TGTGCCAGCAGCACAATAGGCCGAGAGACCCAGTACTTC. It codes for CASSTIGRETQYF. The full variable domain, with the rest looked up from reference TRBV7-2 and TRBJ2-5, is GAGVSQSPSNKVTEKGKDVELRCDPISGHTALYWYRQSLGQGLEFLIYFQGNSAPDKSGLPSDRFSAERTGGSVSTLTIQRTQQEDSAVYLCASSTIGRETQYFGPGTRLLVL.